This section outlines one T cell receptor (beta chain) sequence together with its context. Its antigen remains unidentified. This sample stems from a study of cytomegalovirus exposure and HLA in healthy donors. Study-wide findings and caveats: Beyond CMV serostatus, there was no information to go on about immune exposure.

PCR was performed using 60 Vbeta and 13 Jbeta primers. Sequenced by immunoSEQ multiplex PCR; TCRdb stores in-frame clones only, minus some. The sample holds about 150,000 clones, roughly 77% seen once. Germline CDR1 SGHNT, CDR2 YYREEE (reference sequence). V gave up 4 bases and J gave up 0 bases, with 16 bases separating them. This CDR3 is built from 17 residues. The material sequenced was PBMCs. The chain combines TRBV5-4 with TRBJ2-2; TRBD1 is a possible D gene (5 bases). The receptor comes from a man younger than 45 in good health and CMV-seropositive. In DNA, the CDR3 is TGTGCCAGCAGCCCCCGAGGCATGGGGCCGAACACCGGGGAGCTGTTTTTT. It encodes CASSPRGMGPNTGELFF.